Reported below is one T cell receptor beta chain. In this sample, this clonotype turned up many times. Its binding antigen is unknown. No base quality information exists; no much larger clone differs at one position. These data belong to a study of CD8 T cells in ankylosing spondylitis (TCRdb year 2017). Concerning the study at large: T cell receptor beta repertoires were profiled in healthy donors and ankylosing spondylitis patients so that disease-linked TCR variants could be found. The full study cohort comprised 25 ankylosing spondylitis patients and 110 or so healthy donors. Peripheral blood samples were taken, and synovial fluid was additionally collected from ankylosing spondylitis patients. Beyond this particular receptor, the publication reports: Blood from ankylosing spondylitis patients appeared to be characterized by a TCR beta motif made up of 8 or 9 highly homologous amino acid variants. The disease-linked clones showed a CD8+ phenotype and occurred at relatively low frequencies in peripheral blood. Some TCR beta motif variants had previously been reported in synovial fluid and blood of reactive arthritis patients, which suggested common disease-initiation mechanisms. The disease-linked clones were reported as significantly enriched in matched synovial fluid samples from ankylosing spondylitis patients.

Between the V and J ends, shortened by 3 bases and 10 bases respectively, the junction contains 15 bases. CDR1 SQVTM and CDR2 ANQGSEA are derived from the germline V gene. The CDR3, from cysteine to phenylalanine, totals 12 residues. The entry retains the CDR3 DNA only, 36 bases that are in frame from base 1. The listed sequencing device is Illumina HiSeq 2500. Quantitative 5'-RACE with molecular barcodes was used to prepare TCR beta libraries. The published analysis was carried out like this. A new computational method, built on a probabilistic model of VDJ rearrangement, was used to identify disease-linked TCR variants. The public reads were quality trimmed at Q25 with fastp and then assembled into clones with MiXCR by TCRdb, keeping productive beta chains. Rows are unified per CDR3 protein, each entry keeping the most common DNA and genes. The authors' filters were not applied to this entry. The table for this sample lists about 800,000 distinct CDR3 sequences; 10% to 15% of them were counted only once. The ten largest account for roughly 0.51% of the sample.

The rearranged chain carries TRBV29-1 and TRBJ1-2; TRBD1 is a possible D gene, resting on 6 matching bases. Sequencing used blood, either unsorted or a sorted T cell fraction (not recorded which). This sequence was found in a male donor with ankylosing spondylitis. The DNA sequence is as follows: TGCAGCGTTGATGGGGGGGGCCGGGTCTACACCTTC. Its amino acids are CSVDGGGRVYTF.